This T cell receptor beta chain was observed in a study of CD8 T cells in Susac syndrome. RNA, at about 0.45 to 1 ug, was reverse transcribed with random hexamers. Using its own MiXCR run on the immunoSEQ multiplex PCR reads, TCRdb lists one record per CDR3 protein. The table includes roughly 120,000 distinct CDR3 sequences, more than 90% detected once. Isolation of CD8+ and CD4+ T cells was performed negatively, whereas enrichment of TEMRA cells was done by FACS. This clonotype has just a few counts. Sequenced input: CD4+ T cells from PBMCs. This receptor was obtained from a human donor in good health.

The CDR3, as DNA: TGTGCCAGCAGTGAGTCGCGTAAGCTGTTTTTT. It encodes CASSESRKLFF. The rearrangement uses TRBV2 and TRBJ2-2, with unresolved D. This CDR3 contains 11 residues. Deletions cut 3 bases from V and 12 bases from J, with 8 bases between. The germline V gene encodes CDR1 SNHLY and CDR2 FYNNEI.